This TCR beta chain was recorded in a study of T cell changes during pregnancy in multiple sclerosis. V was pared by 8 bases and J by 1 base, with 14 bases between. The CDR3 loop spans 15 amino acids. From germline, CDR1 is SEHNR and CDR2 FQNEAQ (reference sequence). This table comes from immunoSEQ multiplex PCR, and its TCRdb copy is limited to in-frame clones, with some not included. The sample includes fewer than 110,000 clones, 85% to 95% of them seen just once. The J gene is TRBJ2-2, the V gene TRBV7-9; weak D call: TRBD2 (6 bases). The TCR sequence derives from a female donor with multiple sclerosis, enrolled in a pregnancy study. The starting material was peripheral blood, obtained after pregnancy. The CDR3 nucleotides read TGTGCCAGCGTTCTCGGGGGAGGGAACACCGGGGAGCTGTTTTTT. Protein product: CASVLGGGNTGELFF.